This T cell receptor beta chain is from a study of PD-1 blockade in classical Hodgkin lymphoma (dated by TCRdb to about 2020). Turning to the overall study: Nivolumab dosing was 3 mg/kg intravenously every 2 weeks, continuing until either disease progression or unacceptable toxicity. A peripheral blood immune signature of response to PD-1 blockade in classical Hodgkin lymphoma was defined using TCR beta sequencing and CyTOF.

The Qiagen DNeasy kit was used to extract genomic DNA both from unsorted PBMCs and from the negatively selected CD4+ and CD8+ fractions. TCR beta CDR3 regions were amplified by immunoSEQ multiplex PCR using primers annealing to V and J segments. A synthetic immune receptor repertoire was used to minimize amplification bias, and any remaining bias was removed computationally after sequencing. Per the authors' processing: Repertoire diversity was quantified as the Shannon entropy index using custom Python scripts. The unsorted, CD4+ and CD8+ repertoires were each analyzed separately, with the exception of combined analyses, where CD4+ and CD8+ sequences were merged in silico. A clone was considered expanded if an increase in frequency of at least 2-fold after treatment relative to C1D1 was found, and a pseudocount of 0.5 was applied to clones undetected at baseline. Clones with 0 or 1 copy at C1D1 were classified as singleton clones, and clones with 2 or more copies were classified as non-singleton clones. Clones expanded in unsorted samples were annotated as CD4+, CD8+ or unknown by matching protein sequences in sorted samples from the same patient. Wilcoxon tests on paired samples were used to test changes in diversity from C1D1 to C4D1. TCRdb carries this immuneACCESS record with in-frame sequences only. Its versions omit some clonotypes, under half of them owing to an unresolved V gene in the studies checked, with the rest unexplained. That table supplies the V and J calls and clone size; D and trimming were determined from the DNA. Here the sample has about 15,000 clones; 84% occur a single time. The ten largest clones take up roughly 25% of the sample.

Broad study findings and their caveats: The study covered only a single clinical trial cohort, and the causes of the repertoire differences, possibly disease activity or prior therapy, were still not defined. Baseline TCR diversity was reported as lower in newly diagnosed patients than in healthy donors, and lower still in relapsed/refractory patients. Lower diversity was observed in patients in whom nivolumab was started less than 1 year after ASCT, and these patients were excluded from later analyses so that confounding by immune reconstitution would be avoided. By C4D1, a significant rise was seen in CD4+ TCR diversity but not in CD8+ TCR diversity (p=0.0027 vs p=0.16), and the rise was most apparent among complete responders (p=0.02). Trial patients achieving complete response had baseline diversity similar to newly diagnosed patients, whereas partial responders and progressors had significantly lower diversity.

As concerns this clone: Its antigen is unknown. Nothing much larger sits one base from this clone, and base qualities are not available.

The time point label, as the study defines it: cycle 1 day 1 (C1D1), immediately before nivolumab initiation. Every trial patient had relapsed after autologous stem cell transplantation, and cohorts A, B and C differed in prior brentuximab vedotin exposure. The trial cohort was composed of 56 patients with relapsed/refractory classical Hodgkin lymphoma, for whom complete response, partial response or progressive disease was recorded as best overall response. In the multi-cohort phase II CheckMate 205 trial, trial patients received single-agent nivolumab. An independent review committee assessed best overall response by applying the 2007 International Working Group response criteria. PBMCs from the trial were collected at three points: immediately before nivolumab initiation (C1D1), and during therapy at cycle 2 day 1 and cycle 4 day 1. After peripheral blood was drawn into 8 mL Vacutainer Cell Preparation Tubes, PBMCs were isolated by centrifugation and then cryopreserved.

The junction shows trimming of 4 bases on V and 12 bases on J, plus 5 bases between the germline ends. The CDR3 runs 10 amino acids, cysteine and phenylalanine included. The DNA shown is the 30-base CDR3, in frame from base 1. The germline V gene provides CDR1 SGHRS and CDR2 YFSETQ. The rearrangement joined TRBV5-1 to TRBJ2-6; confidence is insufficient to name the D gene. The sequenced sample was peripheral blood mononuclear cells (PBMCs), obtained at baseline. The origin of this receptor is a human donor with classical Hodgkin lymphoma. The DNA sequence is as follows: TGCGCCAGCAGCCCCCTCGTCCTGACTTTC. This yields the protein CASSPLVLTF. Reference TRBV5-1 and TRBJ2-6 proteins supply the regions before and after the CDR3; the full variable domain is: KAGVTQTPRYLIKTRGQQVTLSCSPISGHRSVSWYQQTPGQGLQFLFEYFSETQRNKGNFPGRFSGRQFSNSRSEMNVSTLELGDSALYLCASSPLVLTFGAGSRLTVL.